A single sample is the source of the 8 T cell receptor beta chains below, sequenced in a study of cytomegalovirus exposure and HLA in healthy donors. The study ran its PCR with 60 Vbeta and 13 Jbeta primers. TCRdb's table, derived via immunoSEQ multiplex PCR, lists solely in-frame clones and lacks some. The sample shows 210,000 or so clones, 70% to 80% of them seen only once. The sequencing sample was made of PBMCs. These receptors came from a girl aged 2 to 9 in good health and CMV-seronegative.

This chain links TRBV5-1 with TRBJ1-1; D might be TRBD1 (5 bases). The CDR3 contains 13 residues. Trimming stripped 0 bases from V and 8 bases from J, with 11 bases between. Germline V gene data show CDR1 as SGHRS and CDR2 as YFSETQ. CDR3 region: CASSLAITGEAFF. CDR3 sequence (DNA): TGCGCCAGCAGCTTGGCCATAACAGGAGAAGCTTTCTTT.

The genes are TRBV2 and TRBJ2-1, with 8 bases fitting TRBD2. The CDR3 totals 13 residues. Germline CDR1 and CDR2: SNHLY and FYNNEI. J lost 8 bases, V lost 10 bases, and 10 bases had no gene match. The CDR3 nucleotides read TGTGCCAACCCCGGGGGGGCCCGGGATGAGCAGTTCTTC. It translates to CANPGGARDEQFF.

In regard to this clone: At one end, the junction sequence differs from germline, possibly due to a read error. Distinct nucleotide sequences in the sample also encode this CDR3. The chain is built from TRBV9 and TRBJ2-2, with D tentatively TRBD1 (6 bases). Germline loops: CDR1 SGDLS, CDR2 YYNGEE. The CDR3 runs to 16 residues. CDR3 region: CASSVGTVVNTGELFF. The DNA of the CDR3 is TGTGCCAGCAGCGTAGGGACAGTCGTGAACACCGGGGAGTTGTTTTTT.

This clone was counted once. In nucleotides, the CDR3 is TGCGCCAGCAGCCAAAGGGAGCCAGATACGCAGTATTTT. The encoded protein is CASSQREPDTQYF. The rearrangement joins TRBV4-1 to TRBJ2-3; a weak D match, TRBD2 (5 bases). Per the germline V gene, CDR1 is MGHRA and CDR2 is YSYEKL. V shed 2 bases and J shed 4 bases, with 7 bases lying between them. The CDR3 is 13 amino acids.

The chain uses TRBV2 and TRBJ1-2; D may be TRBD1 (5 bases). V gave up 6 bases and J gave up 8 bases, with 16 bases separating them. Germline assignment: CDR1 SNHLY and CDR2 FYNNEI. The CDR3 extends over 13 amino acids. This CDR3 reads CASRSLIQGGYTF. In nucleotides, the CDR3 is TGTGCCAGCAGGTCCCTCATTCAGGGCGGCTACACCTTC.

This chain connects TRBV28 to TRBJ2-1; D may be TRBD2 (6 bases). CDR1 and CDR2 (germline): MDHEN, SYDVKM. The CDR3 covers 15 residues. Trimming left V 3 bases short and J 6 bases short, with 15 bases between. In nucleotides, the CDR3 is TGTGCCAGCAGTTTCGGTTCGGGCGGGGTCAATGAGCAGTTCTTC. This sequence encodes CASSFGSGGVNEQFF.

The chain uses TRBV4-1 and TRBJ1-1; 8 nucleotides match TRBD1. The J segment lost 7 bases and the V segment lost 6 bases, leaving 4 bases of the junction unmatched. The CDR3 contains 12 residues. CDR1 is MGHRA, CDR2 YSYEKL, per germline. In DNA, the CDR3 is TGCGCCAGCAGGCGGACAGGGAGTGAAGCTTTCTTT. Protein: CASRRTGSEAFF.

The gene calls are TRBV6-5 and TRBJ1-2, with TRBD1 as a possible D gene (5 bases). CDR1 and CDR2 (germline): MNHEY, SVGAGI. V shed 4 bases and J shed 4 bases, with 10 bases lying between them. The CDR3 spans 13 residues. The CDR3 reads CASSSPGLYGYTF. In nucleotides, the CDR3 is TGTGCCAGCAGTTCCCCGGGACTCTATGGCTACACCTTC.